These T cell receptor beta chains were read from a single sample in a study of CD8+CD57+ T cells in acquired aplastic anemia. TCRdb analysed the reads with MiXCR anew, one entry per CDR3 protein. The data contain approximately 80,000 distinct CDR3 sequences, approximately 70% of them seen just once; the ten biggest clones take up roughly 80%. The sequencing input was sorted CD4+, CD8+, or CD8+CD57+ T cells (not recorded which) from PBMCs. The receptor set was obtained from a human donor with aplastic anemia. CDR3s include the opening cysteine and the closing phenylalanine or tryptophan. The D gene is left open where the match is weak. Size is stated for part of the rows, as once, few or many counts, or as a class when the clone is expanded.

abundance	d_gene	v_gene	j_gene	CDR3nt	CDR3aa
-	-	TRBV15	TRBJ1-5	TGTGCCACCAGCAGAGTTCGGGCAGGATACCAGCCCCAGCATTTT	CATSRVRAGYQPQHF
-	TRBD1	TRBV29-1	TRBJ1-1	TGCAGCGTTTTCCGGGACAGGCCTGAAGCTTTCTTT	CSVFRDRPEAFF
-	TRBD2	TRBV10-2	TRBJ2-7	TGCGCCAGCAGTCGGGCTAGCGGGCCTTCCTACGAGCAGTACTTC	CASSRASGPSYEQYF
-	-	TRBV20-1	TRBJ2-7	TGCAGTGCTAGTGGCACCTACGAGCAGTACTTC	CSASGTYEQYF
-	TRBD2	TRBV19	TRBJ2-7	TGTGCCAGTAGTATCGGGGGGTTCTCCTACGAGCAGTACTTC	CASSIGGFSYEQYF
-	-	TRBV2	TRBJ1-5	TGTGCCAGCAGTGAGGGTTCAAGCAATCAGCCCCAGCATTTT	CASSEGSSNQPQHF
many	-	TRBV29-1	TRBJ1-5	TGCAGCGTCACGGCCGGGGGGCTACCGGGTAGCAATCAGCCCCAGCATTTT	CSVTAGGLPGSNQPQHF
few	-	TRBV12-3/TRBV12-4	TRBJ2-7	TGTGCCAGCAGTTTATCGGGCGAGCAGTACTTC	CASSLSGEQYF
-	-	TRBV6-1	TRBJ1-6	TGTGCCGAGGCGCAGGGGCGGAATTCACCCCTCCACTTT	CAEAQGRNSPLHF
-	TRBD1	TRBV10-3	TRBJ1-5	TGTGCCATCCGGGACAGGGGGCACAATCAGCCCCAGCATTTT	CAIRDRGHNQPQHF
-	-	TRBV10-1	TRBJ2-2	TGCGCCAGCAGTGAGTTCAGGGTCACCGGGGAGCTGTTTTTT	CASSEFRVTGELFF
once	-	TRBV2	TRBJ1-1	TGTGCCAGCACGTCGGGGTCTCTGAACACTGAAGCTTTCTTT	CASTSGSLNTEAFF
few	TRBD1	TRBV15	TRBJ2-2	TGTGCCACGTCGCCGGACAGGGGTTCCGGGGAGCTGTTTTTT	CATSPDRGSGELFF
-	TRBD1	TRBV25-1	TRBJ2-1	TGTGCCAGCAGTGGAGCCCCCGGGACAGGGGGCCTCAATGAGCAGTTCTTC	CASSGAPGTGGLNEQFF
few	TRBD2	TRBV16	TRBJ2-7	TGTGCCAGCAGCGAGATTTGGGCGGGAGGTATCGAGCAGTACTTC	CASSEIWAGGIEQYF
-	-	TRBV5-1	TRBJ1-1	TGCGCCAGCAGCTGGGCCGGGTCTAGCTACACTGAAGCTTTCTTT	CASSWAGSSYTEAFF
-	TRBD2	TRBV20-1	TRBJ2-1	TGCAGTGCCTTCTCTAGCGGGAGGGCCAATGAGCAGTTCTTC	CSAFSSGRANEQFF
-	-	TRBV10-3	TRBJ1-1	TGTGCCATCTGGGACCCCTTAACGGGGAACACTGAAGCTTTCTTT	CAIWDPLTGNTEAFF
many	TRBD2	TRBV29-1	TRBJ2-7	TGCAGCGTGGCCGGGACTAGCGGGATTTCCTTCTCCTACGAGCAGTACTTC	CSVAGTSGISFSYEQYF
few	TRBD1	TRBV2	TRBJ1-5	TGTGCCAGCAGTGTTGGGACAGTTAGCAATCAGCCCCAGCATTTT	CASSVGTVSNQPQHF
few	-	TRBV7-6	TRBJ1-4	TGTGCCAGCAGCTTAGGGGGCGTCAGGTATGAAAAACTGTTTTTT	CASSLGGVRYEKLFF
many	-	TRBV6-5	TRBJ1-6	TGTGCCTGCAGTTACTCCACAGGGTCGAATTCACCCCTCCACTTT	CACSYSTGSNSPLHF
-	TRBD1	TRBV5-1	TRBJ1-2	TGCGCCAGCAGCTTGGCGGGACAGGGGAACGGCTACACCTTC	CASSLAGQGNGYTF
few	TRBD1	TRBV7-9	TRBJ1-1	TGTGCCAGCAGCCCCTGGGACAGGAACACTGAAGCTTTCTTT	CASSPWDRNTEAFF
-	TRBD1	TRBV20-1	TRBJ1-6	TGCAGTGCTAGGGGAGACAGGGATAATTCACCCCTCCACTTT	CSARGDRDNSPLHF
-	-	TRBV29-1	TRBJ1-2	TGCAGCGTGAACCCCGGGCCGCCTAACTATGGCTACACCTTC	CSVNPGPPNYGYTF
once	-	TRBV6-1	TRBJ1-4	TGTGCCAGCCGTCCTAATGCAGCCCAAAGATCTCAACTGTTTTTT	CASRPNAAQRSQLFF
-	TRBD2	TRBV7-6	TRBJ2-1	TGTGCCAGCAGCCTAATGGGACTAGCGGGAGAAGGTGAGCAGTTCTTC	CASSLMGLAGEGEQFF
-	-	TRBV7-9	TRBJ2-7	TGTGCCAGCAGCTTAGGGGAACGTTGGCCTTACGAGCAGTACTTC	CASSLGERWPYEQYF
-	TRBD1	TRBV29-1	TRBJ1-1	TGCAGCGTCGACGACAGGGGGCAAGGCACTGAAGCTTTCTTT	CSVDDRGQGTEAFF
once	-	TRBV15	TRBJ1-2	TGTGCCACCAGCAGAGAGGGGCAGGGTTTAGGCTACACCTTC	CATSREGQGLGYTF
medium-sized	-	TRBV20-1	TRBJ2-3	TGCAGTGCAACCCTGGGGCTAGCGATCGTTTTAGGCACAGATACGCAGTATTTT	CSATLGLAIVLGTDTQYF
-	-	TRBV10-3	TRBJ2-3	TGTGCCATCAGTGAGCAGGATACGCCGTATTTT	CAISEQDTPYF
-	-	TRBV5-4	TRBJ2-5	TGTGCCAGCAGCTTGTTAGCGGAGATCGGGGAGACCCAGTACTTC	CASSLLAEIGETQYF
few	-	TRBV2	TRBJ2-6	TGTGCCAGCAGACCCGACAGGTACTCTGGGGCCAACGTCCTGACTTTC	CASRPDRYSGANVLTF
-	TRBD1	TRBV19	TRBJ1-4	TGTGCCAGTAGTATGGACTCAGGGGGCTTGGATGAAAAACTGTTTTTT	CASSMDSGGLDEKLFF
-	-	TRBV4-2	TRBJ2-7	TGTACCAGCAGCCAAGTCCCCCTGGCTAGCGATACCTACGAGCAGTACTTC	CTSSQVPLASDTYEQYF
-	-	TRBV15	TRBJ2-2	TGTGCCACCAGCAGGCCCCTGACCGGGGAGCTGTTTTTT	CATSRPLTGELFF
-	-	TRBV11-1	TRBJ2-3	TGTGCCAGCAGCTTAATGACGGCGGGAAAAAGCACAGATACGCAGTATTTT	CASSLMTAGKSTDTQYF
-	TRBD1	TRBV2	TRBJ1-2	TGTGCCAGGTCGGACAGGGCACAGGGCTACACCTTC	CARSDRAQGYTF
-	-	TRBV24-1	TRBJ1-5	TGTGCCACCAGTGATTGGCGCAGGTTATTAAGCAATCAGCCCCAGCATTTT	CATSDWRRLLSNQPQHF
-	-	TRBV5-5	TRBJ2-7	TGTGCCAGCAGCTTGGAGCCGGGCTACGAGCAGTACTTC	CASSLEPGYEQYF
few	-	TRBV25-1	TRBJ1-1	TGTGCCAGCAGTGAATTGAGTGGGGACCACCGTCAAGCTTTCTTT	CASSELSGDHRQAFF
-	-	TRBV11-2	TRBJ2-3	TGTGCCAGCAGCTCCAGACAGGGAGGAAGCACAGATACGCAGTATTTT	CASSSRQGGSTDTQYF
-	-	TRBV19	TRBJ2-7	TGTGCCAGTTCCACGGGGGACACCCAGTACTTC	CASSTGDTQYF
-	-	TRBV19	TRBJ2-3	TGTGCCGTCAAGGGCGTGATTGGCACAGATACGCAGTATTTT	CAVKGVIGTDTQYF
many	-	TRBV20-1	TRBJ2-7	TGCAGTGCTACTTTCCAGCGGGTAACCGACGAGCAGTACTTC	CSATFQRVTDEQYF
-	-	TRBV15	TRBJ1-1	TGTGCCACCAGCAGTGTAAAGACTGAAGCTTTCTTT	CATSSVKTEAFF
-	TRBD1	TRBV19	TRBJ2-2	TGTGCCAGTAGTTCAGACAGGGCGGTAGCCGGGGAGCTGTTTTTT	CASSSDRAVAGELFF
-	-	TRBV20-1	TRBJ2-1	TGCAGTGCTCGGGGGCGGAAGGATTACGAGCGGTACTTC	CSARGRKDYERYF
many	TRBD2	TRBV11-1	TRBJ2-1	TGTGCCAGCAGCCCCTCTAGCGGGAGGGCCATGAATGAGCAGTTCTTC	CASSPSSGRAMNEQFF
few	-	TRBV10-3	TRBJ1-2	TGTGCCATCAGTGACTCGTCACTGGGTGGAGGGGATGGCTACACCTTC	CAISDSSLGGGDGYTF
-	TRBD1	TRBV5-1	TRBJ1-1	TGCGCCAGCAGCTTGGGGGGACAGATTAAAGCTTTCTTT	CASSLGGQIKAFF
-	TRBD2	TRBV19	TRBJ2-7	TGTGCCAGTAGTGGAGGCCCCGGGAGGGACTACGAGCAGTACTTC	CASSGGPGRDYEQYF